Detailed here is one T cell receptor beta chain. Its antigen remains unknown. The V segment lost 8 bases and the J segment 9 bases; nucleotides outside the gene matches: 4. Germline CDR1 is GTSNPN and CDR2 is SVGIG (reference sequence). This CDR3 region has 11 residues. Reverse transcription of about 0.5 to 1 ug RNA was carried out with random hexamers. The amplification used immunoSEQ multiplex PCR on TCR beta CDR3; it spanned 54 Vbeta and 13 Jbeta. Using its own MiXCR run on the immunoSEQ multiplex PCR reads, TCRdb lists one record per CDR3 protein. The repertoire includes over 150,000 distinct CDR3 sequences, 90% to 97% of them detected once, and about 0.12% sits in the top ten. Sequencing targeted TCR beta in T cells from blood (CD8+ and CD4+). This sample stems from a study of CD8 T cells in Susac syndrome. On the study more broadly: Eight or nine of the sequenced Susac syndrome patients were in remission, and six had active disease.

Study observations and caveats: The number of individuals included in the study's TCR sequencing and HLA analysis was acknowledged as relatively small.

This TCR was sampled from a human donor with Susac syndrome. Sequences were obtained from CD4+ T cells from PBMCs. The chain carries TRBV30 and TRBJ2-4; 10 bases match TRBD1. Written as DNA, the CDR3 is TGTGCCGTCCGGACAGGGGGCATTCAGTACTTC. Translation: CAVRTGGIQYF.